This is a list of T cell receptor beta chains from one sample in a study of OX40 agonist ivuxolimab in advanced cancers. TCRdb's table, derived via immunoSEQ multiplex PCR, lists solely in-frame clones and lacks some. This sample has tens of thousands of clones; around 85% occur once, and the top ten carry roughly 0.8%. The sequences come from CD4+ or CD8+ T cells sorted from blood, collected in a trial of the OX40 agonist ivuxolimab. Receptors originate from an adult with an advanced solid tumor such as melanoma, head and neck, liver or kidney cancer. Each CDR3 is given with its conserved first and last residue. A D gene is named only where the DNA matches it firmly. The size of a clone is reported for some rows only, either as once, few or many, or as a class for expanded clones.

v_call	clone_size	j_call	d_call	cdr3_aa	cdr3_nt
TRBV2	NA	TRBJ2-7	NA	CASSEGGASSYEQYF	TGTGCCAGCAGTGAAGGCGGGGCCAGCTCCTACGAGCAGTACTTC
TRBV6-6	few	TRBJ1-6	TRBD1	CASSFSGQGTPLHF	TGTGCCAGCAGTTTTTCGGGACAGGGCACACCCCTCCACTTT
TRBV6-4	NA	TRBJ2-2	TRBD1	CASSEQGFTGELFF	TGTGCCAGCAGTGAACAGGGGTTCACCGGGGAGCTGTTTTTT
TRBV19	NA	TRBJ2-6	NA	CASRPRTVLSGANVLTF	TGTGCCAGTAGGCCCCGGACAGTCCTCTCTGGGGCCAACGTCCTGACTTTC
TRBV7-9	NA	TRBJ1-4	TRBD1	CASSLDRGLEKLFF	TGTGCCAGCAGCCTAGACAGGGGGCTTGAAAAACTGTTTTTT
TRBV10-2	once	TRBJ1-5	NA	CASSESGADQPQHF	TGCGCCAGCAGTGAGTCAGGGGCTGATCAGCCCCAGCATTTT
TRBV6-1	once	TRBJ1-1	TRBD1	CASSDWTGGHRMNTEAFF	TGTGCCAGCAGTGATTGGACAGGGGGCCATCGGATGAACACTGAAGCTTTCTTT
TRBV27	NA	TRBJ2-1	TRBD1	CASSRWAGQGRGNEQFF	TGTGCCAGCTCAAGGTGGGCGGGACAGGGGAGAGGCAATGAGCAGTTCTTC
TRBV6-5	NA	TRBJ1-1	TRBD1	CASSGQGEIGTEAFF	TGTGCCAGCAGTGGACAGGGAGAGATCGGCACTGAAGCTTTCTTT
TRBV29-1	NA	TRBJ1-4	NA	CSALGQDATNEKLFF	TGCAGCGCCCTTGGACAAGATGCAACTAATGAAAAACTGTTTTTT
TRBV11-2	NA	TRBJ1-2	TRBD1	CASSSQGGGYTF	TGTGCCAGCAGTTCTCAGGGGGGTGGCTACACCTTC
TRBV6-6	once	TRBJ2-1	NA	CASSLAGAYNEQFF	TGTGCCAGCAGTTTGGCAGGGGCTTACAATGAGCAGTTCTTC
TRBV7-9	NA	TRBJ1-3	NA	CASSRPGEPSGNTIYF	TGTGCCAGCAGCCGGCCTGGGGAGCCGTCTGGAAACACCATATATTTT
TRBV12-5	NA	TRBJ2-1	TRBD2	CASGSGTSGKGAYNEQFF	TGTGCTAGTGGTTCCGGGACTAGCGGGAAAGGGGCCTACAATGAGCAGTTCTTC
TRBV7-9	NA	TRBJ2-3	TRBD1	CASSSRGSFLADTQYF	TGTGCCAGCAGCTCCAGGGGGAGCTTTCTCGCAGATACGCAGTATTTT
TRBV4-1	NA	TRBJ2-2	TRBD2	CASRESGRADTGELFF	TGCGCCAGCAGAGAGAGCGGGAGGGCGGACACCGGGGAGCTGTTTTTT
TRBV2	NA	TRBJ2-2	TRBD1	CASRKRTGGGGELFF	TGTGCCAGCAGAAAGCGGACAGGGGGCGGCGGGGAGCTGTTTTTT
TRBV28	once	TRBJ2-7	NA	CASSLHREPYEQYF	TGTGCCAGCAGTTTGCACAGGGAACCCTACGAGCAGTACTTC
TRBV7-2	NA	TRBJ1-1	NA	CASSLQGPNTEAFF	TGTGCCAGCAGCTTACAGGGGCCGAACACTGAAGCTTTCTTT
TRBV28	NA	TRBJ1-1	TRBD1	CASSPYRAGGMNTEAFF	TGTGCCAGCAGCCCGTATCGGGCAGGGGGCATGAACACTGAAGCTTTCTTT
TRBV10-3	few	TRBJ2-3	NA	CAISESGRGDTQYF	TGTGCCATCAGTGAGTCGGGCAGGGGAGATACGCAGTATTTT
TRBV5-4	NA	TRBJ2-1	TRBD2	CASSSGTSGIREFF	TGTGCCAGCAGCTCCGGGACTAGCGGGATTAGGGAGTTCTTC
TRBV5-1	NA	TRBJ2-3	TRBD2	CASTREAQDTQYF	TGCGCCAGCACGCGGGAGGCACAGGATACGCAGTATTTT
TRBV7-9	NA	TRBJ2-5	NA	CASSIRGQETQYF	TGTGCCAGCAGCATAAGGGGTCAAGAGACCCAGTACTTC
TRBV15	NA	TRBJ1-3	NA	CATSRARQTSGNTIYF	TGTGCCACCAGCAGAGCCAGGCAGACCTCTGGAAACACCATATATTTT
TRBV11-2	NA	TRBJ2-1	NA	CASSLDLGGANNEQFF	TGTGCCAGCAGCTTAGATCTGGGCGGGGCCAACAATGAGCAGTTCTTC
TRBV5-6	NA	TRBJ1-5	TRBD1	CASSSGTADQPQHF	TGTGCCAGCAGCTCCGGGACAGCCGATCAGCCCCAGCATTTT
TRBV6-4	few	TRBJ1-6	NA	CASSVVPGDSPLHF	TGTGCCAGCAGTGTTGTTCCGGGGGACTCACCCCTCCACTTT
TRBV5-1	NA	TRBJ1-3	NA	CASSSLNTIYF	TGCGCCAGCAGCTCGTTAAACACCATATATTTT
TRBV28	NA	TRBJ2-3	NA	CASSRTGIKAGTDTQYF	TGTGCCAGCAGTCGTACAGGGATAAAGGCGGGCACAGATACGCAGTATTTT
TRBV14	NA	TRBJ2-3	NA	CASSQQGRVTDTQYF	TGTGCCAGCAGCCAGCAGGGGCGGGTTACAGATACGCAGTATTTT
TRBV9	NA	TRBJ1-3	NA	CASSVDSPKSSGNTIYF	TGTGCCAGCAGCGTAGATTCACCCAAGTCATCTGGAAACACCATATATTTT
TRBV28	NA	TRBJ1-1	NA	CASSLPQIEAFF	TGTGCCAGCAGTTTACCCCAGATTGAAGCTTTCTTT
TRBV5-1	NA	TRBJ1-2	TRBD1	CASSTGTGDYGYTF	TGCGCCAGCAGCACCGGGACAGGGGACTATGGCTACACCTTC
TRBV5-4	NA	TRBJ1-2	NA	CASSLVGGSRGYTF	TGTGCCAGCAGCTTGGTAGGGGGGTCGCGAGGCTACACCTTC
TRBV7-2	NA	TRBJ1-6	NA	CASSLRSYNSPLHF	TGTGCCAGCAGCTTACGCTCCTATAATTCACCCCTCCACTTT
TRBV30	few	TRBJ1-5	NA	CAWSVLGRNQPQHF	TGTGCCTGGAGTGTCCTGGGCAGGAATCAGCCCCAGCATTTT
TRBV2	NA	TRBJ2-2	TRBD1	CASTRDRSSTGELFF	TGTGCCAGCACCCGGGACAGGTCATCGACCGGGGAGCTGTTTTTT
TRBV28	NA	TRBJ1-5	NA	CASSSRTGGIYNQPQHF	TGTGCCAGCAGTTCTCGAACAGGCGGAATTTACAATCAGCCCCAGCATTTT
TRBV29-1	NA	TRBJ2-3	NA	CSVSMGALVPQYF	TGCAGCGTGAGCATGGGGGCCTTAGTACCACAGTATTTT
TRBV6-1	NA	TRBJ2-2	NA	CASSDLRGAKAGELFF	TGTGCCAGCAGTGATTTGAGGGGCGCGAAGGCCGGGGAGCTGTTTTTT
TRBV10-3	few	TRBJ1-2	NA	CAISENNYGYTF	TGTGCCATCAGTGAAAATAACTATGGCTACACCTTC
TRBV2	NA	TRBJ1-5	NA	CASSEGWGTGQPQHF	TGTGCCAGCAGTGAAGGGTGGGGCACTGGTCAGCCCCAGCATTTT
TRBV7-8	NA	TRBJ1-2	NA	CASSLAHGPGNGYTF	TGTGCCAGCAGCTTAGCGCACGGGCCTGGGAATGGCTACACCTTC
TRBV4-1	NA	TRBJ1-1	NA	CASSPIKGARITEAFF	TGCGCCAGCAGCCCAATTAAAGGGGCGAGGATCACTGAAGCTTTCTTT
TRBV6-6	NA	TRBJ1-5	TRBD1	CASRDPGTASNQPQHF	TGTGCCAGCAGGGATCCCGGGACAGCTTCCAATCAGCCCCAGCATTTT
TRBV6-1	NA	TRBJ1-3	TRBD1	CASSGNRGGNTIYF	TGTGCCAGCAGTGGAAACAGGGGCGGAAACACCATATATTTT
TRBV5-1	NA	TRBJ1-4	NA	CASSLGGTPTNEKLFF	TGCGCCAGCAGCTTGGGGGGGACCCCAACTAATGAAAAACTGTTTTTT
TRBV2	NA	TRBJ2-5	TRBD1	CASSRDSQETQYF	TGTGCCAGCAGTCGGGACAGCCAAGAGACCCAGTACTTC
TRBV7-9	NA	TRBJ2-7	TRBD2	CASSLVLSGRVYEQYF	TGTGCCAGCAGCTTAGTTCTTAGCGGGAGGGTTTACGAGCAGTACTTC